The next 23 T cell receptor beta chains were all read from a single sample in a study of cytomegalovirus exposure and HLA in healthy donors. The repertoire was sequenced with immunoSEQ multiplex PCR; TCRdb's copy has only in-frame clones and lacks some. Among 230,000 or so clones listed, 85% to 90% were seen once. Sample: PBMCs. These receptors all stem from a young woman in good health and CMV-seronegative.

This rearrangement joins TRBV15 to TRBJ2-1; 10 positions agree with TRBD1. In germline, CDR1 is LNHNV, CDR2 YYDKDF (reference sequence). After removal of 4 bases from V and 3 bases from J, the junction contained 6 bases not matched to a gene. CDR3 length: 16 residues. CDR3 sequence (DNA): TGTGCCACCAGCAATCCGACAGGGGGCCTCTACAATGAGCAGTTCTTC. This gives the protein CATSNPTGGLYNEQFF.

This clone was observed once. The junction departs from germline at one end; a sequencing error may be responsible. The rearrangement links TRBV7-9 to TRBJ1-1, with TRBD1 matching 10 bases. This CDR3 is 13 amino acids long. Germline V gene lookup returns CDR1 SEHNR and CDR2 FQNEAQ (reference sequence). CDR3 DNA: TGTGCCAGCAGCTTATATTTGGGACAGGGGTTTTTTTTT. The encoded protein is CASSLYLGQGFFF.

The rearrangement joins TRBV7-9 to TRBJ2-3; a possible D gene is TRBD1 (6 bases). Germline CDR1 reads SEHNR; CDR2 reads FQNEAQ (reference sequence). V dropped 3 bases and J dropped 4 bases, with 14 bases sitting between them. The CDR3 runs 15 residues. This CDR3 reads CASSLITGYADTQYF. The CDR3 DNA is TGTGCCAGCAGCTTGATAACAGGGTACGCAGATACGCAGTATTTT. Supplemented by reference TRBV7-9 and TRBJ2-3, the full variable domain reads DTGVSQNPRHKITKRGQNVTFRCDPISEHNRLYWYRQTLGQGPEFLTYFQNEAQLEKSRLLSDRFSAERPKGSFSTLEIQRTEQGDSAMYLCASSLITGYADTQYFGPGTRLTVL.

The V and J genes are TRBV6-5 and TRBJ2-2; 8 nucleotides agree with TRBD1. Germline CDR1 reads MNHEY; CDR2 reads SVGAGI. The CDR3 is 15 amino acids. Unmatched junction bases numbered 7, after V lost 5 bases and J lost 5 bases. DNA of the CDR3: TGTGCCAGCAGTAACAGACAGGGGTGGACCGGGGAGCTGTTTTTT. This codes for CASSNRQGWTGELFF.

The V call is TRBV4-3, the J call TRBJ2-3; TRBD2 agrees at 8 bases. The germline gives CDR1 LGHNA, CDR2 YSLEER. The CDR3 loop spans 19 amino acids. Unmatched junction bases numbered 19, after V lost 6 bases and J lost 2 bases. Written as DNA, the CDR3 is TGCGCCAGCAGTATCGGCGGGGGCGGGAGGTTCGAATTCACAGATACGCAGTATTTT. Residues: CASSIGGGGRFEFTDTQYF.

This clone was recorded once. The V gene is TRBV6-6, the J gene TRBJ2-1, with 8 bases fitting TRBD2. Germline trimming cut 7 bases from V and 6 bases from J; bases unmatched to any gene: 14. Germline V gene lookup returns CDR1 MNHNY and CDR2 SVGAGI (reference sequence). The CDR3 is 16 amino acids. In nucleotides, the CDR3 is TGTGCCAGCATTGTCAAGCGGGAGTTCGGCGGCAATGAGCAGTTCTTC. Translation: CASIVKREFGGNEQFF.

The CDR3 region has the DNA TGTGCCAGCAGCGCCAGGGCAGGGGGTGATAAACTGTTTTTT. Its translation is CASSARAGGDKLFF. The rearrangement uses TRBV11-2 and TRBJ1-4; 7 bases are a match to TRBD1. The CDR3 covers 14 residues. The trim removed 5 bases at V and 11 bases at J, leaving 11 bases unmatched. Per germline, CDR1 SGHAT and CDR2 FQNNGV.

V gene TRBV27 combines with J gene TRBJ1-2; 9 bases align to TRBD1. Germline CDR1 reads MNHEY; CDR2 reads SMNVEV (reference sequence). CDR3 length: 15 amino acids. V trimming: 6 bases; J trimming: 6 bases; junction bases outside the gene matches: 11. CDR3 coding DNA: TGTGCCAGCAGCAAGACAGGGGGTCGAAGAAATGGCTACACCTTC. It is translated as CASSKTGGRRNGYTF.

This sequence joins TRBV6-5 and TRBJ2-7; the D gene is possibly TRBD1 (5 bases). The V and J ends lost 3 bases and 6 bases respectively, with 15 bases between them. CDR1 and CDR2 from the germline V gene are MNHEY and SVGAGI. CDR3 length: 14 amino acids. In DNA form, the CDR3 reads TGTGCCAGCAGTTATCGCAGGGATTGGGGCGAGCAGTACTTC. It is translated as CASSYRRDWGEQYF.

The rearrangement joins TRBV4-1 to TRBJ2-7; 8 nucleotides agree with TRBD1. The CDR3 spans 15 residues. Germline CDR1 reads MGHRA; CDR2 reads YSYEKL. V lost 4 bases and J lost 1; bases outside the gene matches: 6. The CDR3 DNA sequence: TGCGCCAGCAGCCTTTCGGACAGGGCGTCCTACGAGCAGTACTTC. This translates into CASSLSDRASYEQYF.

This chain uses TRBV11-2 with TRBJ2-7; D remains ambiguous. The germline V and J ends were trimmed by 1 base and 3 bases, with 7 bases remaining between them. CDR3 length equals 13 residues. The germline gives CDR1 SGHAT, CDR2 FQNNGV. CDR3 sequence reads: CASSLGIDYEQYF. Here the CDR3 DNA reads TGTGCCAGCAGCTTAGGTATAGACTACGAGCAGTACTTC.

The CDR3 spells CASSSRGRAGDTQYF. The CDR3 DNA reads as TGCGCCAGCAGCTCAAGAGGGCGGGCTGGGGATACGCAGTATTTT. This chain connects TRBV5-1 to TRBJ2-3, with D possibly being TRBD2 (5 bases). The CDR3 has 15 amino acids. V was shortened by 3 bases and J by 6 bases, with 17 bases between the two germline ends. The germline V gene encodes CDR1 SGHRS and CDR2 YFSETQ.

The gene calls are TRBV28 and TRBJ2-1, with D perhaps matching TRBD1 (6 bases). The CDR3 is 14 amino acids. Germline values: CDR1 MDHEN, CDR2 SYDVKM. Trimming stripped 4 bases from V and 9 bases from J, with 16 bases between. The CDR3 protein is CASSSGGSPSEQFF. The CDR3 DNA reads TGTGCCAGCAGTTCTGGGGGCTCGCCCAGTGAGCAGTTCTTC. The full variable domain, rest sourced from reference TRBV28 and TRBJ2-1, is DVKVTQSSRYLVKRTGEKVFLECVQDMDHENMFWYRQDPGLGLRLIYFSYDVKMKEKGDIPEGYSVSREKKERFSLILESASTNQTSMYLCASSSGGSPSEQFFGPGTRLTVL.

The chain couples TRBV28 to TRBJ2-2, with a weak D call TRBD1 (6 bases). V shed 0 bases and J shed 5 bases, with 16 bases lying between them. CDR3 length: 17 amino acids. CDR1 and CDR2 (germline): MDHEN, SYDVKM. The CDR3, as DNA: TGTGCCAGCAGTTTATGGGACAGAGGGGTCGCGACCGGGGAGCTGTTTTTT. It specifies CASSLWDRGVATGELFF.

The CDR3 sequence is CASSGTRNYEQYF. For the CDR3, the DNA is TGTGCCAGCAGCGGGACTAGGAACTACGAGCAGTACTTC. The chain links TRBV2 to TRBJ2-7, with 8 bases identical to TRBD2. CDR3 size: 13 residues. The V gene's germline CDR1 is SNHLY and CDR2 FYNNEI. With V trimmed by 6 bases and J by 3 bases, 4 bases remained unmatched.

The V gene is TRBV6-5, the J gene TRBJ1-2, with TRBD1 matching over 7 bases. V was pared by 7 bases and J by 2 bases, with 4 bases of the junction left unmatched. The CDR3 runs to 13 residues. CDR1 is MNHEY, CDR2 SVGAGI, per germline. Here the CDR3 DNA reads TGTGCCAGCACCCGGGACAGCAACTATGGCTACACCTTC. Its protein product is CASTRDSNYGYTF.

The count of this clone is one. The chain couples TRBV4-1 to TRBJ1-4; D may be TRBD1 (6 bases). With 1 base removed from V and 3 bases from J, the gap between germline ends came to 18 bases. Germline CDR1 is MGHRA and CDR2 is YSYEKL. CDR3 length: 18 amino acids. CDR3 DNA sequence: TGCGCCAGCAGCCAAGTAGAGTTACAGGGACGTGCTAATGAAAAACTGTTTTTT. Encoded protein: CASSQVELQGRANEKLFF.

In this sample, this clone turned up once. The same CDR3 is also encoded by other DNA sequences in this sample. The chain recombines TRBV27 with TRBJ1-2, with TRBD1 identical over 8 bases. The CDR3 length is 14 residues. Trimming removed 5 bases from V and 4 bases from J; junction bases left unmatched: 6. Germline CDR1 reads MNHEY; CDR2 reads SMNVEV (reference sequence). The CDR3 here is CASSADRGGYGYTF. The CDR3 bases are TGTGCCAGCAGTGCCGACAGGGGTGGCTATGGCTACACCTTC.

This chain connects TRBV7-3 to TRBJ2-2; TRBD2 matches at 13 bases. Germline-derived CDR1 and CDR2 are SGHTA and FQGTGA. The CDR3 is 20 residues long. Germline trimming cut 3 bases from V and 0 bases from J; bases unmatched to any gene: 10. The CDR3 reads CASSLTGTSGNIANTGELFF. In DNA, the CDR3 is TGTGCCAGCAGCTTGACCGGGACTAGCGGGAATATCGCGAACACCGGGGAGCTGTTTTTT.

The genes are TRBV5-1 and TRBJ2-7, with D uncertain. Trimming took off 2 bases at V and 4 bases at J, with 16 bases between the two ends. The germline V gene has CDR1 SGHRS and CDR2 YFSETQ. The CDR3 consists of 15 residues. CDR3 nucleotides: TGCGCCAGCAGCTTTAAGCCCACGAGTGAATACGAGCAGTACTTC. Encoded protein: CASSFKPTSEYEQYF.

The V call is TRBV7-2, the J call TRBJ2-1, with D tentatively TRBD1 (5 bases). This CDR3 spans 14 amino acids. Germline V CDR1 and CDR2: SGHTA, FQGNSA. Trimming shortened V by 2 bases and J by 4 bases, and 9 bases separated the two germline ends. DNA of the CDR3: TGTGCCAGCAGCTTAATACAGGCGTACAATGAGCAGTTCTTC. It specifies CASSLIQAYNEQFF. The whole variable domain, remainder taken from reference TRBV7-2 and TRBJ2-1, is GAGVSQSPSNKVTEKGKDVELRCDPISGHTALYWYRQSLGQGLEFLIYFQGNSAPDKSGLPSDRFSAERTGGSVSTLTIQRTQQEDSAVYLCASSLIQAYNEQFFGPGTRLTVL.

This clone has only one observation. The chain carries TRBV18 and TRBJ1-2; TRBD1 is a possible D gene (5 bases). The V end was cut by 2 bases, the J end by 4 bases, with 11 bases between. The CDR3 extends over 14 amino acids. CDR1 and CDR2 from the germline V gene are KGHSH and LQKENI. The CDR3 DNA sequence: TGTGCCAGCTCACCAGGACAAGAGACCTATGGCTACACCTTC. This encodes CASSPGQETYGYTF. The full variable domain, rest sourced from reference TRBV18 and TRBJ1-2, is NAGVMQNPRHLVRRRGQEARLRCSPMKGHSHVYWYRQLPEEGLKFMVYLQKENIIDESGMPKERFSAEFPKEGPSILRIQQVVRGDSAAYFCASSPGQETYGYTFGSGTRLTVV.

This chain connects TRBV5-1 to TRBJ1-2; 12 bases are a match to TRBD1. The CDR3 is made up of 16 amino acids. The junction had 8 bases not matched to a gene; V was cut back by 1 base and J by 7 bases. In germline, CDR1 is SGHRS, CDR2 YFSETQ. The CDR3 here is CASSLMRGQGASGYTF. The CDR3 DNA sequence: TGCGCCAGCAGCTTGATGAGGGGACAGGGGGCGAGTGGCTACACCTTC.